This T cell receptor (beta chain) was sequenced in a study of regulatory T cells in long-lasting Graves disease. The time point denotes: newly diagnosed GD, antithyroid drugs for less than 3 months. Generation of the TCR library employed RNA extracted from PBMCs. This clonotype showed up many times. V was pared by 2 bases and J by 4 bases, with 2 bases of the junction left unmatched. Germline CDR1 and CDR2: MDHEN and SYDVKM. This CDR3 is built from 13 residues. With iRepertoire HTBI primers and Arm-PCR of CDR3 regions, TCR beta libraries were built. TCRdb fed the multiplex PCR reads into MiXCR, producing one record per CDR3 protein. The sample carries approximately 400,000 distinct CDR3 sequences, approximately 15% recorded once. The same data also went into a second study, on T cells in Graves' hyperthyroidism and ophthalmopathy.

Material: peripheral blood mononuclear cells (PBMCs), obtained at new diagnosis, from a patient treated with antithyroid drugs. The chain joins TRBV28 to TRBJ2-7, with 7 bases fitting TRBD1. This clonotype originated in a woman aged 40 to 49 with Graves disease. CDR3 nucleotide sequence: TGTGCCAGCAGTTTAAACAGGGGATACGAGCAGTACTTC. This sequence encodes CASSLNRGYEQYF.